These T cell receptor beta chains were read from a single sample in a study of cytomegalovirus exposure and HLA in healthy donors. The table came from immunoSEQ multiplex PCR; TCRdb's copy has only in-frame clones and leaves some out. The sample consists of 160,000 or so clones, 70% to 90% of them appearing once. Sequenced material: PBMCs. These receptors all stem from a woman aged 18-29 years in good health and CMV-seronegative. Both conserved end residues are part of each CDR3. D genes are given only for firm matches. For some rows the clone size is stated as once, few or many, or as a class when expanded; others skip it.

d_gene: NA; abundance: NA; len: 16; v_gene: TRBV11-2; j_gene: TRBJ2-1; CDR3nt: TGTGCCAGCACCCGCTCCACGCTTCGGAGGGACAATGAGCAGTTCTTC; CDR3aa: CASTRSTLRRDNEQFF
d_gene: TRBD1; abundance: NA; len: 16; v_gene: TRBV7-8; j_gene: TRBJ2-7; CDR3nt: TGTGCCAGCAGCCCAACCGGGACAGGGGCCTTCTACGAGCAGTACTTC; CDR3aa: CASSPTGTGAFYEQYF
d_gene: NA; abundance: NA; len: 17; v_gene: TRBV15; j_gene: TRBJ2-5; CDR3nt: TGTGCCACCAGCAGAGATCTTTGGGGGGGGGCAGGAGAGACCCAGTACTTC; CDR3aa: CATSRDLWGGAGETQYF
d_gene: NA; abundance: NA; len: 13; v_gene: TRBV5-8; j_gene: TRBJ2-2; CDR3nt: TGTGCCAGCAGCTTGATCTACACCGGGGAGCTGTTTTTT; CDR3aa: CASSLIYTGELFF
d_gene: NA; abundance: once; len: 14; v_gene: TRBV7-2; j_gene: TRBJ2-1; CDR3nt: TGTGCCAGCAGCTTAGCGGCTCCCTACAATGAGCAGTTCTTC; CDR3aa: CASSLAAPYNEQFF
d_gene: NA; abundance: few; len: 14; v_gene: TRBV30; j_gene: TRBJ1-5; CDR3nt: TGTGCCTGGAGTGCTCACGGGGGAGAGCAGCCCCAGCATTTT; CDR3aa: CAWSAHGGEQPQHF
d_gene: NA; abundance: NA; len: 14; v_gene: TRBV7-2; j_gene: TRBJ2-2; CDR3nt: TGTGCCAGAGGGGTCCCATCGAACACCGGGGAGCTGTTTTTT; CDR3aa: CARGVPSNTGELFF
d_gene: TRBD1; abundance: NA; len: 15; v_gene: TRBV6-1; j_gene: TRBJ2-7; CDR3nt: TGTGCCAGCAGTGAGCGGACAGGGGCTGTCGACGAGCAGTACTTC; CDR3aa: CASSERTGAVDEQYF
d_gene: TRBD1; abundance: once; len: 15; v_gene: TRBV14; j_gene: TRBJ1-2; CDR3nt: TGTGCCAGCAGCCAAGCGGGGACAGGGACGGGTGGCTACACCTTC; CDR3aa: CASSQAGTGTGGYTF
d_gene: TRBD2; abundance: once; len: 14; v_gene: TRBV28; j_gene: TRBJ2-3; CDR3nt: TGTGCCAGCAGTTTAAGCGGGGGGGTAGATACGCAGTATTTT; CDR3aa: CASSLSGGVDTQYF
d_gene: TRBD1; abundance: NA; len: 15; v_gene: TRBV6-5; j_gene: TRBJ2-6; CDR3nt: TGTGCCAGCAGTACGACAGGGTCTGGGGCCAACGTCCTGACTTTC; CDR3aa: CASSTTGSGANVLTF
d_gene: TRBD1; abundance: NA; len: 15; v_gene: TRBV7-2; j_gene: TRBJ2-2; CDR3nt: TGTGCCAGCAGCTTAGCAGGGACAGGGACCGGGGAGCTGTTTTTT; CDR3aa: CASSLAGTGTGELFF
d_gene: NA; abundance: NA; len: 14; v_gene: TRBV6-5; j_gene: TRBJ2-2; CDR3nt: TGTGCCAGCAGTTATTCGGTTGAGGCCGGGGAGCTGTTTTTT; CDR3aa: CASSYSVEAGELFF
d_gene: NA; abundance: NA; len: 17; v_gene: TRBV28; j_gene: TRBJ1-5; CDR3nt: TGTGCCAGCAGTCGATCCGGCAGGGGCTATAGCAATCAGCCCCAGCATTTT; CDR3aa: CASSRSGRGYSNQPQHF
d_gene: NA; abundance: NA; len: 13; v_gene: TRBV6-5; j_gene: TRBJ2-7; CDR3nt: TGTGCCAGCGGGAAAGGACTTGATCGCGAGCAGTACTTC; CDR3aa: CASGKGLDREQYF
d_gene: TRBD2; abundance: NA; len: 16; v_gene: TRBV7-2; j_gene: TRBJ2-3; CDR3nt: TGTGCCAGCAGCTCAGGACTAGCGGGGGTAGCAGATACGCAGTATTTT; CDR3aa: CASSSGLAGVADTQYF
d_gene: TRBD1; abundance: few; len: 12; v_gene: TRBV10-3; j_gene: TRBJ2-7; CDR3nt: TGTGCCATCACGGACAGGGGACACGAGCAGTACTTC; CDR3aa: CAITDRGHEQYF
d_gene: NA; abundance: NA; len: 13; v_gene: TRBV7-8; j_gene: TRBJ2-5; CDR3nt: TGTGCCAGCAGCTTAGAACCGGAAGAGACCCAGTACTTC; CDR3aa: CASSLEPEETQYF
d_gene: NA; abundance: NA; len: 14; v_gene: TRBV6-5; j_gene: TRBJ1-4; CDR3nt: TGTGCCAGCAGTTACGCAGGAAATAATGAAAAACTGTTTTTT; CDR3aa: CASSYAGNNEKLFF
d_gene: NA; abundance: once; len: 17; v_gene: TRBV7-9; j_gene: TRBJ2-1; CDR3nt: TGTGCCAGCAGCTTAGGTCTCTTAGCGGCGTCCTACAATGAGCAGTTCTTC; CDR3aa: CASSLGLLAASYNEQFF
d_gene: TRBD1; abundance: NA; len: 17; v_gene: TRBV4-1; j_gene: TRBJ1-1; CDR3nt: TGCGCCAGCAGCCCAACCCCAGGGGGTGAGTGGTTCACTGAAGCTTTCTTT; CDR3aa: CASSPTPGGEWFTEAFF
d_gene: TRBD1; abundance: NA; len: 15; v_gene: TRBV2; j_gene: TRBJ2-7; CDR3nt: TGTGCCAGCAGTGAACTCGGGACAGGGGTCTACGAGCAGTACTTC; CDR3aa: CASSELGTGVYEQYF
d_gene: TRBD1; abundance: NA; len: 13; v_gene: TRBV18; j_gene: TRBJ2-7; CDR3nt: TGTGCCAGCTCGGCGGGACAGGGGGGCGAGCAGTACTTC; CDR3aa: CASSAGQGGEQYF
d_gene: NA; abundance: NA; len: 15; v_gene: TRBV6-5; j_gene: TRBJ2-1; CDR3nt: TGTGCCAGCAGTACAACGGGAGTTTTATACAATGAGCAGTTCTTC; CDR3aa: CASSTTGVLYNEQFF
d_gene: NA; abundance: NA; len: 17; v_gene: TRBV7-8; j_gene: TRBJ2-7; CDR3nt: TGTGCCAGCAGCTTAGCGTCGGCGAGGACTTTTCCCTCCGAGCAGTACTTC; CDR3aa: CASSLASARTFPSEQYF
d_gene: NA; abundance: NA; len: 15; v_gene: TRBV6-5; j_gene: TRBJ2-5; CDR3nt: TGTGCCAGCAGTTACCCCTCCTCAGGTAGAGAGACCCAGTACTTC; CDR3aa: CASSYPSSGRETQYF
d_gene: NA; abundance: NA; len: 13; v_gene: TRBV5-4; j_gene: TRBJ2-5; CDR3nt: TGTGCCAGCAGCTCCGGACAGTTGGAGACCCGGTACTTC; CDR3aa: CASSSGQLETRYF
d_gene: NA; abundance: NA; len: 14; v_gene: TRBV19; j_gene: TRBJ1-4; CDR3nt: TGTGCCAGTAGTGCGGGACGTAGGAATGAAAAACTGTTTTTT; CDR3aa: CASSAGRRNEKLFF
d_gene: NA; abundance: NA; len: 13; v_gene: TRBV7-8; j_gene: TRBJ2-5; CDR3nt: TGTGCCAGCAGCCCCGGGACACTAGAGACCCAGTACTTC; CDR3aa: CASSPGTLETQYF
d_gene: NA; abundance: NA; len: 13; v_gene: TRBV18; j_gene: TRBJ2-7; CDR3nt: TGTGCCAGCTCACGTGCGGCCTCCTACGAGCAGTACTTC; CDR3aa: CASSRAASYEQYF
d_gene: NA; abundance: NA; len: 15; v_gene: TRBV15; j_gene: TRBJ2-7; CDR3nt: TGTGCCACCAGCAGAGGCCCAGCGGGCAACTACGAGCAGTACTTC; CDR3aa: CATSRGPAGNYEQYF
d_gene: NA; abundance: NA; len: 13; v_gene: TRBV10-1; j_gene: TRBJ1-6; CDR3nt: TGCGCCAGCAGAGATTCGGAGAATTCACCCCTCCACTTT; CDR3aa: CASRDSENSPLHF
d_gene: NA; abundance: NA; len: 15; v_gene: TRBV7-9; j_gene: TRBJ2-7; CDR3nt: TGTGCCAGCAGCAAACACGCCGGGTTCTTATCGGGGCAGTACTTC; CDR3aa: CASSKHAGFLSGQYF
d_gene: NA; abundance: NA; len: 15; v_gene: TRBV7-2; j_gene: TRBJ2-3; CDR3nt: TGTGCCAGCAGCTTAGGAGGGATCGGCACAGATACGCAGTATTTT; CDR3aa: CASSLGGIGTDTQYF
d_gene: TRBD2; abundance: NA; len: 16; v_gene: TRBV10-1; j_gene: TRBJ2-7; CDR3nt: TGCGCCAGCAGTGAACTCCGGCTAGCGGGGGGTGACGAGCAGTACTTC; CDR3aa: CASSELRLAGGDEQYF
d_gene: NA; abundance: NA; len: 13; v_gene: TRBV15; j_gene: TRBJ2-7; CDR3nt: TGTGCCACCAGCACTAGCCCGGGCGACGAGCAGTACTTC; CDR3aa: CATSTSPGDEQYF
d_gene: TRBD1; abundance: NA; len: 14; v_gene: TRBV10-3; j_gene: TRBJ2-5; CDR3nt: TGTGCCATCAGTGAAGCTCCAGGGGGAGAGACCCAGTACTTC; CDR3aa: CAISEAPGGETQYF
d_gene: TRBD1; abundance: NA; len: 17; v_gene: TRBV15; j_gene: TRBJ1-4; CDR3nt: TGTGCCACCAGCCAGACTTCCTGGGACAGGGGGTCTGAAAAACTGTTTTTT; CDR3aa: CATSQTSWDRGSEKLFF
d_gene: TRBD2; abundance: few; len: 16; v_gene: TRBV7-9; j_gene: TRBJ2-3; CDR3nt: TGTGCCAGCGCGGTCCCACTAGCGCTCACCACAGATACGCAGTATTTT; CDR3aa: CASAVPLALTTDTQYF
d_gene: TRBD1; abundance: NA; len: 14; v_gene: TRBV5-8; j_gene: TRBJ1-2; CDR3nt: TGTGCCAGCAGCACAGGGGCCCTTGGTGATGGCTACACCTTC; CDR3aa: CASSTGALGDGYTF
d_gene: NA; abundance: NA; len: 18; v_gene: TRBV7-9; j_gene: TRBJ2-3; CDR3nt: TGTGCCAGCAGCTTAAGGGGCCTGGGATGGGCAAACACAGATACGCAGTATTTT; CDR3aa: CASSLRGLGWANTDTQYF
d_gene: NA; abundance: few; len: 14; v_gene: TRBV6-8; j_gene: TRBJ1-3; CDR3nt: TGTGCCAGCAGGCCCGGGAGGGGCGTTAACACCATATATTTT; CDR3aa: CASRPGRGVNTIYF
d_gene: TRBD2; abundance: NA; len: 14; v_gene: TRBV9; j_gene: TRBJ2-3; CDR3nt: TGTGCCAGCAGCCCTAGCGGGGCCACAGATACGCAGTATTTT; CDR3aa: CASSPSGATDTQYF
d_gene: NA; abundance: NA; len: 14; v_gene: TRBV10-3; j_gene: TRBJ2-7; CDR3nt: TGTGCCATCAGTGATGACGGGGTTGATTACGAGCAGTACTTC; CDR3aa: CAISDDGVDYEQYF
d_gene: NA; abundance: NA; len: 13; v_gene: TRBV7-7; j_gene: TRBJ2-5; CDR3nt: TGTGCCAGCAGTTATACCTACAGGGAGACCCAGTACTTC; CDR3aa: CASSYTYRETQYF
d_gene: NA; abundance: NA; len: 20; v_gene: TRBV5-1; j_gene: TRBJ2-6; CDR3nt: TGCGCCAGCAGCTTGACCCCACGACTATCCGGGAGCTCTGGGGCCAACGTCCTGACTTTC; CDR3aa: CASSLTPRLSGSSGANVLTF
d_gene: NA; abundance: NA; len: 14; v_gene: TRBV28; j_gene: TRBJ1-5; CDR3nt: TGTGCCAGCAGCCGAGGGGGAAGCAATCAGCCCCAGCATTTT; CDR3aa: CASSRGGSNQPQHF
d_gene: NA; abundance: NA; len: 13; v_gene: TRBV1; j_gene: TRBJ1-5; CDR3nt: TGCACCAGCAGCCAAGAGGTCAGACAGCCCCAGCATTTT; CDR3aa: CTSSQEVRQPQHF
d_gene: NA; abundance: NA; len: 12; v_gene: TRBV7-2; j_gene: TRBJ2-1; CDR3nt: TGTGCCAGCAGCCTAACTACGAGAGGGCAGTTCTTC; CDR3aa: CASSLTTRGQFF
d_gene: NA; abundance: NA; len: 13; v_gene: TRBV7-9; j_gene: TRBJ1-4; CDR3nt: TGTGCCATTGGAGGGCGGCCCCTTTCTCGACTGTTTTTT; CDR3aa: CAIGGRPLSRLFF
d_gene: TRBD2; abundance: NA; len: 14; v_gene: TRBV5-4; j_gene: TRBJ2-3; CDR3nt: TGTGCCAGCAGCTTAGCGGGGGGCACAGATACGCAGTATTTT; CDR3aa: CASSLAGGTDTQYF
d_gene: NA; abundance: NA; len: 15; v_gene: TRBV18; j_gene: TRBJ2-2; CDR3nt: TGTGCCAGCTCACCCTTCGACAGGAACACCGGGGAGCTGTTTTTT; CDR3aa: CASSPFDRNTGELFF
d_gene: NA; abundance: NA; len: 19; v_gene: TRBV21-1; j_gene: TRBJ1-1; CDR3nt: TGTGCCAGCAGCAACCCACCTTCAGGGTTTGGGTTGAACGGCACTGAAGCTTTCTTT; CDR3aa: CASSNPPSGFGLNGTEAFF
d_gene: NA; abundance: NA; len: 18; v_gene: TRBV10-3; j_gene: TRBJ2-1; CDR3nt: TGTGCCATCAGTGAGTGGGCCTCGGAAACGGGGACCTACAATGAGCAGTTCTTC; CDR3aa: CAISEWASETGTYNEQFF
d_gene: TRBD1; abundance: NA; len: 20; v_gene: TRBV14; j_gene: TRBJ1-4; CDR3nt: TGTGCCAGCAGCCAAGTCATCTTGTGGGGACAGCCTGCAACTAATGAAAAACTGTTTTTT; CDR3aa: CASSQVILWGQPATNEKLFF